This passage covers 5 T cell receptor beta chains from one sample sequenced in a study of cytomegalovirus exposure and HLA in healthy donors. Primers: 60 Vbeta forward and 13 Jbeta reverse. The protocol was immunoSEQ multiplex PCR, while the TCRdb copy is restricted to in-frame clones and leaves out a portion. The sample has under 200,000 clones; 75% to 80% are singletons. The material sequenced was PBMCs. The receptors originated from a woman aged 40 to 49 in good health and CMV-seropositive.

CDR3 nucleotides: TGTGCCAGCAGCTTGGCCCCGACAGGACACTTAGTTGCAACTAATGAAAAACTGTTTTTT. It yields the protein CASSLAPTGHLVATNEKLFF. The V and J genes are TRBV5-5 and TRBJ1-4, with D possibly being TRBD1 (6 bases). The CDR3 is made up of 20 amino acids. The germline V gene has CDR1 SGHKS and CDR2 YYEKEE (reference sequence). V was pared by 0 bases and J by 0 bases, with 21 bases between. The whole variable domain, remainder taken from reference TRBV5-5 and TRBJ1-4, is DAGVTQSPTHLIKTRGQQVTLRCSPISGHKSVSWYQQVLGQGPQFIFQYYEKEERGRGNFPDRFSARQFPNYSSELNVNALLLGDSALYLCASSLAPTGHLVATNEKLFFGSGTQLSVL.

The genes are TRBV27 and TRBJ2-3; D remains unclear. This CDR3 has 15 amino acids. V was pared by 6 bases and J by 4 bases, with 17 bases between. Germline CDR1 reads MNHEY; CDR2 reads SMNVEV (reference sequence). The CDR3 nucleotides are TGTGCCAGCAGCCCCGCCCATCGACTGGCAGATACGCAGTATTTT. Translation: CASSPAHRLADTQYF.

The chain couples TRBV2 to TRBJ2-3, with TRBD2 matching 14 bases. This CDR3 has 15 residues. The germline V gene has CDR1 SNHLY and CDR2 FYNNEI. After removal of 7 bases from V and 6 bases from J, the junction contained 6 bases not matched to a gene. The CDR3 coding sequence is TGTGCCAGCACTCCGACTAGCGGGGGGGCGGATACGCAGTATTTT. Protein product: CASTPTSGGADTQYF.

This chain connects TRBV7-8 to TRBJ2-1; tentative D call: TRBD2 (6 bases). Per germline, CDR1 SGHVS and CDR2 FQNEAQ. This CDR3 region has 16 residues. Trimming stripped 2 bases from V and 0 bases from J, with 11 bases between. Written as DNA, the CDR3 is TGTGCCAGCAGCTTATTAGCGGCCAGCTCCTACAATGAGCAGTTCTTC. Translating it yields CASSLLAASSYNEQFF.

The rearrangement joins TRBV30 to TRBJ1-4; 11 bases agree with TRBD1. The CDR3 loop spans 13 amino acids. CDR1 GTSNPN and CDR2 SVGIG come from the germline V gene (reference sequence). V was clipped by 5 bases and J by 8 bases; unmatched bases: 4. The CDR3: CAWGTGGQEKLFF. In DNA, the CDR3 is TGTGCCTGGGGGACAGGGGGGCAGGAAAAACTGTTTTTT.